The clone carrying this T cell receptor (beta chain) was seen at least ten times. Its target is not known. This specimen comes from a study of Graves' ophthalmopathy and Graves' hyperthyroidism. Whole-study context: Researchers obtained peripheral blood at initial diagnosis, before any treatment had begun.

Study results and caveats: Detected in blood as well were most expanded thyroid clonotypes with frequency above 0.001.

PBMCs were obtained from roughly 10 ml of fresh peripheral blood. RNA transcripts yielded amplified TCR beta CDR3 regions. An initial RT-PCR round employing HTBI primers preceded a second-round multiplex PCR. TCRdb processed the multiplex PCR reads anew with MiXCR; each CDR3 protein has one entry. The table shows some 360,000 distinct CDR3 sequences, with roughly a sixth occurring only once. The CDR3 totals 14 residues. Germline assignment: CDR1 SEHNR and CDR2 FQNEAQ (reference sequence). The V and J ends lost 5 bases and 5 bases respectively, with 15 bases between them. This clonotype originated in an adult woman with stable Graves' hyperthyroidism. Sequenced sample: peripheral blood. The gene calls are TRBV7-9 and TRBJ1-1, with a tentative D call TRBD1 (5 bases). CDR3 nucleotide sequence: TGTGCCAGCAGCCCACGGACACCAGGTACTGAAGCTTTCTTT. This codes for CASSPRTPGTEAFF.